This entry concerns a single TCR beta chain. The V gene's germline CDR1 is MNHEY and CDR2 SMNVEV (reference sequence). V was trimmed by 1 base and J by 7 bases, leaving 29 bases between them. There are 21 residues in the CDR3. The sample belongs to a study of control samples from healthy donors and cancer patients. Sequenced by immunoSEQ multiplex PCR; TCRdb stores in-frame clones only, minus some. This sample yields roughly 120,000 clones, of which approximately 90% are seen a single time; approximately 8% belongs to the top ten. Sequenced sample: blood. The clonotype originates from a woman aged 18-29 years in good health. The J gene is TRBJ1-6, the V gene TRBV27; D is undetermined. The CDR3 spells CASSLLPPSEVAEAENSPLHF. The CDR3 DNA is TGTGCCAGCAGTTTATTGCCGCCGTCCGAGGTAGCGGAGGCGGAAAATTCACCCCTCCACTTT.